The present entry profiles one T cell receptor beta chain with its context. The entry originates in a study of blood T cell repertoires in COVID-19. Per the original methods: How many nucleated cells were present was estimated from reference gene primer amplification. Assay: immunoSEQ multiplex PCR; the TCRdb copy retains only in-frame clones and omits some. The D gene and trimming were derived from the DNA, and the V and J assignments and clone size from that table. The sample has around 290,000 clones; 88% are singletons. V was clipped by 0 bases and J by 6 bases, with 12 bases between them. CDR3 size: 15 residues. CDR1 is SGHNT, CDR2 YYREEE, per germline (reference sequence).

The sequencing input was PBMCs or T cells enriched from blood (not recorded which). The chain is built from TRBV5-4 and TRBJ2-2, with D unresolved. This receptor was obtained from a woman aged 55-70 years in a cohort exposed to, infected with or recovered from COVID-19 (not recorded which). For the CDR3, the DNA is TGTGCCAGCAGCTTGGCCTCTAAAGTTCCCGGGGAGCTGTTTTTT. It codes for CASSLASKVPGELFF.